This TCR beta chain was recovered during a study of blood T cell repertoires in COVID-19. Study-level background: The samples span acute and convalescent COVID-19 from the United States, Italy and Spain.

The V end was cut by 0 bases, the J end by 2 bases, with 4 bases between. The CDR3 loop spans 13 amino acids. Germline values: CDR1 SGHDT, CDR2 YYEEEE. The repertoire was sequenced with immunoSEQ multiplex PCR; TCRdb's copy has only in-frame clones and lacks some. Of 150,000 to 200,000 clones listed, about 72% were seen once; the top ten hold around 15%. The sequence was collected from a woman in her fifties or sixties who had recovered from COVID-19. The chain couples TRBV5-6 to TRBJ2-3; unclear D gene. The specimen sequenced was PBMCs or T cells enriched from blood (not recorded which). The CDR3: CASSLANTDTQYF. The CDR3 nucleotides are TGTGCCAGCAGCTTGGCCAACACAGATACGCAGTATTTT.